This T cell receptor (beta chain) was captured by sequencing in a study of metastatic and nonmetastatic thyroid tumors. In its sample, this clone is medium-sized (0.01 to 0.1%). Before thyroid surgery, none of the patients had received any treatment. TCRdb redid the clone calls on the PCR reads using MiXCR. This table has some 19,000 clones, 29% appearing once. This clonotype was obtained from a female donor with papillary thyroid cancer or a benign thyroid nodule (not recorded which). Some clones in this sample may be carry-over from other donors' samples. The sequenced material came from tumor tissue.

CDR3 coding DNA: TGTGCCAGCAGCGCCGACGGGGGCGTAAATTCACCCCTCCACTTT. This translates into CASSADGGVNSPLHF. The chain employs TRBV27 and TRBJ1-6, with D maybe TRBD1 (6 bases). V lost 6 bases, J lost 7 bases, and 16 bases lay in between. Germline values: CDR1 MNHEY, CDR2 SMNVEV (reference sequence). This CDR3 region has 15 residues.